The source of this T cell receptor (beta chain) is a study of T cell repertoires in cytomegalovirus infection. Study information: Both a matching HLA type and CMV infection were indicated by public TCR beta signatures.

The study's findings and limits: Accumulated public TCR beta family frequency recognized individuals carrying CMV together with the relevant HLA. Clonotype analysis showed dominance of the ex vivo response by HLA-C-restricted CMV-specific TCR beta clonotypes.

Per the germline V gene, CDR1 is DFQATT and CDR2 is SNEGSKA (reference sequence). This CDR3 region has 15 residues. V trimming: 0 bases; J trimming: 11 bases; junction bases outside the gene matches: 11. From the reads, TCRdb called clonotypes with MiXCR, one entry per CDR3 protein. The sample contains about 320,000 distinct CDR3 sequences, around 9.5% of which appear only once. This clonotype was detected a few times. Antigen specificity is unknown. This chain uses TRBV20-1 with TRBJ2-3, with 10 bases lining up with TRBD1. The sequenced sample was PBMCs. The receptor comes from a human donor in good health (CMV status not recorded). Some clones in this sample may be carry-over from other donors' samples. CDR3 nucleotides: TGCAGTGCTAGAGATCTGGGGACAGGGGCGATTGAGCAGTATTTT. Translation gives CSARDLGTGAIEQYF.